This TCR beta chain was identified in a study of cytomegalovirus exposure and HLA in healthy donors. Whole-study results and caveats: Associated with cytomegalovirus, according to the listing, were 170 or so TCR beta chains. When a later analysis compared HLA-associated TCR beta chains with equally common others, the HLA-associated chains turned out to be more clonally expanded and to have lower generation probabilities. Within a later analysis, the majority of CMV-associated TCR beta chains appeared HLA-restricted.

With 60 Vbeta and 13 Jbeta primers, the PCR was carried out. Sequencing used immunoSEQ multiplex PCR; TCRdb keeps in-frame clones, though not all of them. The sample's table shows over 200,000 clones. Turning to this clone: What it recognizes is unknown.

Material: PBMCs. This TCR came from a woman in her thirties in good health and CMV-seropositive.

The CDR3 here is CASRRPDSDNSPLHF. CDR3 DNA: TGCGCCAGCAGACGCCCAGACAGCGATAATTCACCCCTCCACTTT. This sequence joins TRBV4-1 and TRBJ1-6; D possibly corresponds to TRBD1 (5 bases). The CDR3 spans 15 residues. Trimming removed 6 bases from V and 5 bases from J, with 14 bases in between. The V gene's germline CDR1 is MGHRA and CDR2 YSYEKL.